This T cell receptor (beta chain) was identified during a study of T-cell memory formation after mild COVID-19. Whole-study findings and limits: Contracting CD4+ clones lay largely in CM and EM, with CD8+ ones residing in EMRA. Pre-infection memory held some responding clones, suggesting pre-existing cross-reactive T cells responded. Clones that shrank (day 15 to 85) were balanced CD4/CD8, whereas later expanders leaned CD4+.

The CDR3 spans 15 residues. Trimming removed 6 bases at V and 2 bases at J, with 18 bases between. Germline V gene lookup returns CDR1 DFQATT and CDR2 SNEGSKA (reference sequence). TCR alpha and TCR beta cDNA libraries carrying sample barcodes and UMIs were produced by 5'RACE using constant-segment primers. TCRdb reprocessed the 5' RACE reads with MiXCR, giving one entry per CDR3 protein. Among hundreds of thousands of distinct CDR3 sequences listed, approximately 25% were seen once. About this clonotype: Its antigen remains unknown.

The sample taken for sequencing was PBMCs or a T cell subset sorted from them (not recorded which). This TCR came from an adult woman who had mild COVID-19 (a few samples of this study predate the infection). Cell type and time point are not known. The gene calls are TRBV20-1 and TRBJ2-3, with D maybe TRBD1 (6 bases). The CDR3 DNA sequence: TGCAGTGCCGCTACCGCAGGGGACCTCACAGATACGCAGTATTTT. Protein: CSAATAGDLTDTQYF.